The T cell receptor (beta chain) under discussion was sequenced for a study of blood T cell repertoires in COVID-19. Germline loops: CDR1 SGHKS, CDR2 YYEKEE (reference sequence). The CDR3 is 14 amino acids. V gave up 1 base and J gave up 11 bases, with 16 bases separating them. TCRdb keeps only in-frame clones here, not all; method: immunoSEQ multiplex PCR. The sample yields 300,000 to 400,000 clones, around nine tenths seen once. The receptor's source is a woman aged 70-85 years with COVID-19, enrolled during active disease. Sequencing input: peripheral blood. The J gene is TRBJ1-5, the V gene TRBV5-5, with D perhaps TRBD1 (5 bases). The chain's CDR3 is CASSLWGVTTTQHF. The CDR3 DNA is TGTGCCAGCAGCTTGTGGGGGGTGACCACTACCCAGCATTTT.